This T cell receptor beta chain was obtained from a study of human T cells and chemical hapten exposure. Findings and caveats of the study: There was no change with DPC sensitization in TCRs above 1 in 1000 frequency.

Library preparation tagged each individual cDNA molecule with a unique molecular identifier. Methods used by the authors: Per-sample TCR counts ranged from 23,224 to 690,600, median 95,638. TCRdb fed the 5' RACE reads into MiXCR, producing one record per CDR3 protein. The V and J calls here are based on TCRdb, not the publication. Here the sample spans about 81,000 distinct CDR3 sequences, approximately 7.7% being singletons. The CDR3 spans 15 residues. Germline V gene data show CDR1 as SGHVS and CDR2 as FNYEAQ. A remark on this clonotype: Its matching antigen is unknown. A much larger clone lies one base from this, so it may be a read error.

Total RNA was isolated from unfractionated whole blood. The V and J genes are TRBV7-6 and TRBJ2-3; 12 bases fit TRBD1. This TCR derives from a male donor in good health. Written as DNA, the CDR3 is TGTGCCAGCAGCACGGGACAGGGGGCTACAGAGACGCAGTATTTT. Translating gives CASSTGQGATETQYF.